The clone carrying this TCR beta chain was found a few times. The antigen is undetermined. This sample also contains other DNA sequences that code for the same CDR3. The sample is drawn from a study of shared clonotypes between healthy human individuals. Broader study findings: The generation probabilities recorded for non-shared clonotypes fell below those of clonotypes shared by all four donors.

In the original processing: Junction-only sequences without quality scores were provided by ImmunoSEQ, so filtering was different. The data were produced by immunoSEQ multiplex PCR, yet TCRdb's version contains in-frame clones alone and is incomplete. That table gives V, J and clone size, and the DNA gave D and trimming. The sample records under 2.5 million clones, less than 95% being singletons. Donors had no recently reported acute infections or vaccinations and were HIV-negative. Both subsets, CD45RA+ naive and CD45RA-negative memory, were split from the CD4+ cells. Sequences were obtained from naive CD4+ T cells from PBMCs. Stated subset: CD45RA+ positively selected. The clonotype comes from a man between 18 and 35 years old in good health. Some clones in this sample may be carry-over from other donors' samples.

CDR3 sequence: CASSLARETQYF. The CDR3, as DNA: TGTGCCAGCAGCTTAGCCCGGGAGACCCAGTACTTC. This chain links TRBV7-2 with TRBJ2-5; D ambiguous. Germline values: CDR1 SGHTA, CDR2 FQGNSA. V lost 0 bases and J lost 5, with 4 bases in between. CDR3 length: 12 residues.